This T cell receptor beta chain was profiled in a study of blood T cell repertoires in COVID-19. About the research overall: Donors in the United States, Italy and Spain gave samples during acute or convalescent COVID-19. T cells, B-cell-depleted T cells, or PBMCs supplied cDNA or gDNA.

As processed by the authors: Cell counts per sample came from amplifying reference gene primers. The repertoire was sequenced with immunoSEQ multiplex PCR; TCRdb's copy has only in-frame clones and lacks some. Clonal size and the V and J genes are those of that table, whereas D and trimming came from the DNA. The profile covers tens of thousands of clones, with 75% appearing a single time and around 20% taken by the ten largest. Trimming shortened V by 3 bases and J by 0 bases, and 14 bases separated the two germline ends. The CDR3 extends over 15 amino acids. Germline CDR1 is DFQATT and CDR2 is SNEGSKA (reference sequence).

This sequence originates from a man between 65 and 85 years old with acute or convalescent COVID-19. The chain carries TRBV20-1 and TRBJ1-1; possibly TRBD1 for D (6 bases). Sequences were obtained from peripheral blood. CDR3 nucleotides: TGCAGTGCTAGTGGACAGTCCCGATTGAACACTGAAGCTTTCTTT. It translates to CSASGQSRLNTEAFF.